This TCR beta chain derives from a study of response to subunit inactivated influenza vaccine. Whole-study findings and limits: Few additional T cells are recruited per seasonal influenza vaccination, authors suggested.

One entry per CDR3 protein, called by TCRdb with MiXCR from the RT-PCR reads. The table lists around 570,000 distinct CDR3 sequences, 10% to 12% of them singletons. V shed 2 bases and J 4 bases; nucleotides not matched to a gene: 4. The CDR3 extends over 14 amino acids. Germline CDR1 reads SGHAT; CDR2 reads FQNNGV. Turning to this clonotype: Its antigen is as yet unknown.

In addition, the sample was reused for a study of T cells expressing NK-cell markers. From that study: Synthesis of TCR beta cDNA relied on 5'RACE template switching carrying UMIs. The share of CD8+ T cells held by dominant NKG2C+ clonotypes was roughly 1.0-8% in roughly 6 donors. Uncertainty persisted over the HCMV specificity of expanded NKG2C+ T cell clones.

This rearrangement joins TRBV11-2 to TRBJ1-2, with 7 bases identical to TRBD1. The source of this sequence is a man in his fifties or sixties who received an inactivated influenza vaccine. The source material was PBMCs from blood, sampled on the day of vaccination. The CDR3 loop reads CASSLSGTVYGYTF. CDR3 in DNA: TGTGCCAGCAGCTTATCCGGGACAGTCTATGGCTACACCTTC.